This T cell receptor beta chain was profiled in a study of human T cells and chemical hapten exposure. General study results and limits: DPC sensitization produced no change in TCRs with frequency above 1 in 1000.

Germline V gives CDR1 MNHEY, CDR2 SVGEGT. This CDR3 region has 14 residues. The V and J ends lost 2 bases and 5 bases respectively, with 10 bases between them. This clonotype was picked up a small number of times. What it recognizes is unknown. The time point was: patch test 3, about 24 weeks after DPC sensitization. The treatment: therapeutic diphenylcyclopropenone sensitization with weekly scalp DPC. TCRdb redid the calling of the RACE reads with MiXCR, one entry per CDR3 protein. The sample contains around 200,000 distinct CDR3 sequences, 24% of which appear only once. The sequence was obtained from a woman aged 35 to 49 with alopecia areata. Some clones in this sample may be carry-over from other donors' samples. J is TRBJ2-1 and V is TRBV6-2 or TRBV6-3, with no clear D. Here the sequenced sample was whole blood, taken in connection with sensitization to the hapten diphenylcyclopropenone (DPC). DNA of the CDR3: TGTGCCAGCAGTTACCGCGGTCGTGACAATGAGCAGTTCTTC. This encodes CASSYRGRDNEQFF.